The sequence of this T cell receptor beta chain was determined in a study of cytomegalovirus exposure and HLA in healthy donors (TCRdb year 2017). Looking at the study overall: According to an earlier analysis of 587 of the donors, about 170 million T cells yielded over 90 million unique TCR beta sequences and approximately 300 Gb of sequence data. Approximately 310 gigabases of sequencing data and around 85 million unique TCR sequences made up an early release that covered approximately 700 HLA-typed donors. Among around 400 genotyped donors of the cohort, an average of roughly 230,000 unique TCR beta nucleotide sequences was sequenced per donor, of which 15% to 20% were non-productive. In addition to the first cohort of roughly 670 subjects, a separate validation cohort of approximately 110 different subjects was used. A later genetic analysis took genome-wide SNP genotypes for about three fifths of the roughly 700 donors and used that subset as a discovery cohort. In an earlier analysis of a few hundred of the donors, high-throughput TCR beta sequencing was used to judge whether each TCR beta V gene segment behaved as functional or pseudogenic. In a later analysis, previously published TCR beta repertoires from fewer than 750 donors were re-analyzed and high-resolution HLA genotyping was added so that TCR occurrence patterns could be studied. The number of typed donors differed by locus: 629-630 for A, B, C, DRB1 and DQB1; some 500 for DQA1; some 610 for DPA1; and approximately 450 for DPB1. Donor age, sex, ethnicity and CMV serostatus were collected together with the repertoire data. The genetic ancestry cluster associated with self-reported Caucasian donors included 81% of the roughly 390 genotyped donors. Because of strong linkage in the cohort, roughly 5 DR-DQ haplotypes were treated as single units for association and clustering. Every discovery cohort repertoire had been produced on one sequencing platform. HLA typing covered class I and class II loci at four-digit resolution. High-throughput TCR immunosequencing, statistical association of individual TCRs with disease status, and machine learning were combined to predict cytomegalovirus infection status. Rather than drawing on any new phenotypic data, the later analysis identified candidate immune exposures from TCR beta sequences and the way those sequences occurred across donors. Using immunosequencing, the study profiled T cell repertoires from about 620 subjects and related those repertoires to cytomegalovirus serostatus. The study was designed to test whether signatures of past pathogen exposure could be identified by cataloging public T cell receptors. Overall study results and their limits: Correlated functional status among segregating V segments might reflect linkage disequilibrium, but an unknown experimental factor could not be ruled out. For the cohort, immune exposure information was limited to CMV serostatus. An association between a missense DCLRE1C variant and V-gene and J-gene trimming of TCR beta chains was found in a later genetic analysis and replicated in an independent cohort. In a later analysis, the rate of TCR association differed among HLA loci, with DRB1 alleles having the most associated TCRs and HLA-C alleles having the fewest. In a later genetic analysis, fewer N-insertions in productive TCRs were reported among donors in an Asian-associated ancestry cluster than the 666-donor mean. When HLA alleles, especially DR and DQ, strongly co-occurred, TCR associations were difficult to assign to individual alleles. Only TCR beta chains were sequenced in this cohort, and the absence of alpha or paired-chain data limited detectable features. The 87-base-pair reads could not distinguish some IMGT-functional V segments, including TRBV6-2 and TRBV6-3, so those segments were excluded. The presence/absence analyses assumed that sequencing depth was roughly uniform across donors, and that assumption may not be true. A total of 150 or so TCR beta chains were listed by the study as associated with cytomegalovirus. A later analysis found that HLA-associated TCR beta chains were more clonally expanded and had lower generation probabilities than equally common non-associated chains. According to a later analysis, most CMV-associated TCR beta chains appeared to be HLA-restricted, and the HLA associations seemed to be driven largely by CMV exposure. Because HLA typing was unavailable for some donors at each locus, only the typed subset was used in association tests. While some public TCRs were present in many individuals, most TCR sequences turned up only very rarely across donors. In an earlier analysis of a few hundred of the donors, most TCR beta V segments were observed in productive rearrangements about 90% or about 30% of the time, broadly matching IMGT annotations. A further reported finding was that TCR beta sequences accurately predicted the HLA-A and HLA-B alleles for most subjects in the first cohort. It was suggested by the authors that the approach could potentially be generalized to other disease states and immunological phenotypes. The sequencing pipeline was judged likely to have produced a cluster of highly shared sequence variants as a technical artifact. In both the original and validation cohorts, the classifier was reported to diagnose cytomegalovirus status with high specificity and sensitivity. The earlier analysis of 587 of the donors excluded some 15 rarely observed V segments, including chromosome 9 orphons, because counts were too low. Several of the top co-occurrence clusters appeared to be linked to parvovirus B19, influenza, CMV and Epstein-Barr virus, according to a later analysis. In vitro tests confirmed that three of the cytomegalovirus-associated TCR beta chains recognize cytomegalovirus antigens. In a later analysis, about 17,000 TCR beta sequences were associated with specific HLA alleles at a false discovery rate of 0.05.

Per the germline V gene (reference sequence), SGHNT is the CDR1 and YYREEE is the CDR2. Relative to germline, V is 0 bases shorter and J is 0 bases shorter, with 7 bases between their ends. The CDR3 spans 15 residues, from the cysteine through the phenylalanine. The retained sequence is limited to the CDR3, 45 bases, with the frame set at the first base. The cohort was made up of 500 to 800 healthy bone marrow donors. All cohort members were sampled while nominally healthy, although unrecorded immune exposures were likely present. The donor was CMV seronegative and was included in the group of several hundred seronegative cohort members. A peripheral blood sample was provided by each donor, and peripheral blood mononuclear cells were used for TCR beta sequencing. Genomic DNA extraction from the blood cell samples was performed with the Qiagen DNeasy Blood Extraction Kit. The library was produced with the immunoSEQ multiplex PCR assay. The multiplex PCR relied on a mix of 60 forward primers for TCR Vbeta segments and 13 reverse primers for TCR Jbeta segments. The CDR3 region of rearranged TCR beta genes was amplified from genomic DNA with a multiplex PCR assay. The amplified TCR beta libraries were sequenced on the Illumina HiSeq System as 87-base-pair reads. The published analysis was carried out like this. A later analysis counted approximately 84 million unique TCR beta chains across the 550 to 750 repertoires, and about 10 million of these chains were shared by at least two donors. To remove PCR and sequencing errors, raw reads were error-corrected and collapsed into unique sequences using a nearest-neighbor algorithm that merged closely related sequences. Alignment of CDR3 sequences to IMGT reference sequences was used to assign V, D and J gene segments. For a sequence to be retained, at least a six-nucleotide match to both a V gene segment and a J gene segment was required. Rearrangements were called productive when the CDR3 lacked stop codons and stayed in frame with V and J; all others were non-productive. CDR3 was defined according to IMGT convention as the region running from the second conserved V-encoded cysteine to the conserved J-encoded phenylalanine. The earlier analysis of about 590 of the donors excluded sequences that lacked an unambiguous match to a single V gene segment. An earlier analysis of over 450 of the donors classified V segments as functional when productive rearrangements were above 56.7% and as segregating when the standard deviation between donors was above 5%. A statistical classification framework was developed to diagnose cytomegalovirus status using the catalog of TCR beta chain sequences. In a later analysis, V and J genes were assigned by comparing TCR nucleotide sequences against IMGT/GENE-DB human TR gene sequences. The TCRdist pipeline was used in a later analysis to assign CDR3 sequences and most-parsimonious VDJ recombination scenarios. In a later analysis, every TCR beta chain was defined by the combination of its CDR3 amino acid sequence and its V-gene family, and reads without a unique V-gene family were dropped. To address suspected cross-contamination and a sequencing artifact, a later analysis removed a few hundred highly shared, low-generation-probability nucleotide sequences. In a later analysis, a clonal expansion index for each public chain was calculated from normalized within-repertoire ranks of inferred template counts. In a later analysis, generation probabilities were computed using a VDJ recombination model fitted to out-of-frame rearrangements, and the results were checked against IGoR. In a later analysis, hypergeometric tests were used to score TCR-TCR, TCR-HLA and TCR-CMV co-occurrence, with a repertoire-size bias correction applied to TCR pairs. A later analysis estimated false discovery rates by permuting HLA or CMV assignments 20 times. In a later analysis, co-occurring TCRs were grouped using DBSCAN, and TCRdist sequence similarity was added for clustering within HLA-allele-positive subsets. For co-occurrence clustering, repertoires with fewer than 30,000 or more than 120,000 public chains were excluded, along with 4 to 6 repertoires with anomalous nucleotide sharing. Drawn from immuneACCESS, this table holds only the in-frame rearrangements with V and J called that TCRdb kept. Clones are partly lost; checked studies trace under half to an unresolved V gene and leave the rest unexplained. For V, J and clone size, that table is used; D and trimming come from the DNA. Present in this sample are 150,000 to 200,000 clones, 80% to 90% of which were seen just once. The top ten constitute approximately 2% of the sample.

In the case of this clone: Its antigen specificity is not known. Within one base of it there is no much larger clone, and no base qualities were kept.

The TCR comes from a man younger than 35 in good health and CMV-seronegative. The rearrangement joined TRBV5-4 to TRBJ1-3, with the D gene too uncertain to name. The sequencing input was PBMCs. The CDR3 sequence is CASSLGQFSGNTIYF. The DNA sequence is as follows: TGTGCCAGCAGCTTGGGCCAGTTCTCTGGAAACACCATATATTTT.